These 2 T cell receptor beta chains share one sample of origin, sequenced in a study of blood T cell repertoires in COVID-19. Repertoires were generated with immunoSEQ multiplex PCR, while TCRdb's copy carries only in-frame clones and drops some. The data show fewer than 120,000 clones, with 65% to 90% seen just once and 15% to 20% held by the top ten. Material for sequencing was peripheral blood. These receptors were collected from an older woman with acute or convalescent COVID-19.

V is TRBV28 and J is TRBJ1-2, with no clear D. V lost 6 bases and J 7 bases, leaving 12 bases between the germline ends. There are 12 residues in the CDR3. Germline CDR1 MDHEN, CDR2 SYDVKM. CDR3 coding DNA: TGTGCCAGCAGCCGAGGGAGGGTTGGCTACACCTTC. Translated: CASSRGRVGYTF.

The CDR3 DNA reads as TGTGCCAGCAGTTTTGGTCAGGGGCCCGGCTCTGGAAACACCATATATTTT. It yields the protein CASSFGQGPGSGNTIYF. The chain couples TRBV27 to TRBJ1-3; TRBD1 might be the D (6 bases). Trimming pared 3 bases from V and 0 bases from J, leaving 15 bases between. The CDR3 contains 17 residues. Germline V gene sequence: CDR1 MNHEY, CDR2 SMNVEV (reference sequence).